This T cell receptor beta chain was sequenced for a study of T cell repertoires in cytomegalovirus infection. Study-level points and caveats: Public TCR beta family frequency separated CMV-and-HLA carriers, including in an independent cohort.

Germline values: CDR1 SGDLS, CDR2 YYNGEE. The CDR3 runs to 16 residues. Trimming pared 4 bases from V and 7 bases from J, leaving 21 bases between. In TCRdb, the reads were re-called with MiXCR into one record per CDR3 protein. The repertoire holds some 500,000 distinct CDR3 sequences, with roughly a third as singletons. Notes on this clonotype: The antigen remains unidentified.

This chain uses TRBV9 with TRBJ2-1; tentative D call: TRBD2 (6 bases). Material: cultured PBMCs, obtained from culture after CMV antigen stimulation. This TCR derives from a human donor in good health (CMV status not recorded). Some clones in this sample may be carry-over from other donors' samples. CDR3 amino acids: CASSPTPTRAGNEQFF. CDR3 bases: TGTGCCAGCAGCCCCACCCCGACTAGAGCTGGAAATGAGCAGTTCTTC.